This T cell receptor (beta chain) came from a study of T cells in Graves' hyperthyroidism and ophthalmopathy. About the research overall: Peripheral blood was collected at initial diagnosis, before any treatment. Study-wide results and limits: Blood also showed most of the thyroid clonotypes that were expanded above 0.001.

Amplified TCR beta CDR3 regions came from RNA transcripts. When the TCR CDR3 underwent first-round RT-PCR, the HTBI primer set was used. From the multiplex PCR reads, TCRdb called clonotypes with MiXCR, one entry per CDR3 protein. The sample includes under 450,000 distinct CDR3 sequences, roughly 17% of them seen just once. Newly diagnosed hyperthyroidism patients aged 18 to 65 years had disease lasting under 2 months. Thyroid ultrasound and orbital computed tomography, with clinical symptoms and serum thyroxine and TRAb, informed diagnoses. A remark on this clonotype: Its target is unknown.

V was trimmed by 6 bases and J by 7 bases, leaving 7 bases between them. The CDR3 is 11 residues long. CDR1 is MNHNS and CDR2 is SASEGT in the germline V gene. The clonotype was recovered from a woman aged 25-40 years with Graves' hyperthyroidism that later progressed to Graves' ophthalmopathy. Sequencing input: blood. The V and J genes are TRBV6-1 and TRBJ2-4; D is uncertain. The CDR3 spells CASRVNNIQYF. The CDR3 DNA is TGTGCCAGCAGAGTTAATAACATTCAGTACTTC.